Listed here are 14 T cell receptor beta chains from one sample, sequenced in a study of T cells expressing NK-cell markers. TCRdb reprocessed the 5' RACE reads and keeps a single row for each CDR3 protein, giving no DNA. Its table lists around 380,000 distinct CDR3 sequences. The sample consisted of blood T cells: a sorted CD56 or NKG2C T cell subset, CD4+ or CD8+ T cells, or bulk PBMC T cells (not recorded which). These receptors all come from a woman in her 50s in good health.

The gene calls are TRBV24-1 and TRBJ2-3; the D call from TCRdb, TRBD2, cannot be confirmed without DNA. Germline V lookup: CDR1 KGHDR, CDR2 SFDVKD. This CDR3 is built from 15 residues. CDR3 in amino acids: CATSDWLAKTDTQYF.

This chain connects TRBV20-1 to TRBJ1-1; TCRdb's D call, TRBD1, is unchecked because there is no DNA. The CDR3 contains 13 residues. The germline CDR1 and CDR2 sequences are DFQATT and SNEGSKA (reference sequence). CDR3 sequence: CSARVGTGLGAFF.

CDR3 amino acids: CASSFKGGGDYGYTF. J is TRBJ1-2 and V is TRBV7-2; TCRdb names TRBD1, which stays unverified in the absence of DNA. The CDR3 totals 15 residues. Germline V gene sequence: CDR1 SGHTA, CDR2 FQGNSA.

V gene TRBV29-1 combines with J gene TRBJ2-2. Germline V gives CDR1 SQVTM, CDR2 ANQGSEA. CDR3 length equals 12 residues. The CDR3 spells CSVVHSTGELFF.

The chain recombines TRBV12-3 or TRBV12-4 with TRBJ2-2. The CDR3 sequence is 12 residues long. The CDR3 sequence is CASSLGVGELFF.

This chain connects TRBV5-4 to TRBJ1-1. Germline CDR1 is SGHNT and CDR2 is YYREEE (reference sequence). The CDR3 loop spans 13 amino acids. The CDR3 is CASSGLMNTEAFF.

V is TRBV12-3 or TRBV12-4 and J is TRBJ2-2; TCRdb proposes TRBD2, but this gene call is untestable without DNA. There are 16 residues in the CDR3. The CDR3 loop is CASSTLGTSNTGELFF.

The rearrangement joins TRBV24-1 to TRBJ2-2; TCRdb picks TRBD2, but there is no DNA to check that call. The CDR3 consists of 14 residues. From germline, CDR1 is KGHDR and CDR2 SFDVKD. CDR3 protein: CATSREGRTGELFF.

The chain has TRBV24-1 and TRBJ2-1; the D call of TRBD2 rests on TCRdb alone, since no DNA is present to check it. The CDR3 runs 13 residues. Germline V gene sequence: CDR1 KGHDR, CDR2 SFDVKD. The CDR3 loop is CATSDLGGDEQFF.

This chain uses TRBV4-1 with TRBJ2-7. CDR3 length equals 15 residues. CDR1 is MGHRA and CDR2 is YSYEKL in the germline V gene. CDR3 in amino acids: CASSQEEWATETQYF.

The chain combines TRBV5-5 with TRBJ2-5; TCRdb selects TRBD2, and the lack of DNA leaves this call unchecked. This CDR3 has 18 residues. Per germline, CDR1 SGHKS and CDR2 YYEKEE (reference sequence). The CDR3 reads CASSLGTSGRASQETQYF.

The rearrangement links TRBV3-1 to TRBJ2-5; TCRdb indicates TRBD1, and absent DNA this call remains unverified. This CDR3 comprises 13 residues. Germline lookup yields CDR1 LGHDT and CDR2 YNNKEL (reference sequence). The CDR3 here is CASSPTGDETQYF.

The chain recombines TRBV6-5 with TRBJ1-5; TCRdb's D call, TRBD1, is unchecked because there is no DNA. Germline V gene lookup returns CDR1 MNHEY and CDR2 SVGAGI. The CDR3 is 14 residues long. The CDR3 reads CASSWAGGGQPQHF.

The CDR3: CASSRGTTNEQFF. The V call is TRBV27, the J call TRBJ2-1; TCRdb's assignment of TRBD1 cannot be checked, as there is no DNA. The length of the CDR3 is 13 residues. Germline lookup yields CDR1 MNHEY and CDR2 SMNVEV (reference sequence).